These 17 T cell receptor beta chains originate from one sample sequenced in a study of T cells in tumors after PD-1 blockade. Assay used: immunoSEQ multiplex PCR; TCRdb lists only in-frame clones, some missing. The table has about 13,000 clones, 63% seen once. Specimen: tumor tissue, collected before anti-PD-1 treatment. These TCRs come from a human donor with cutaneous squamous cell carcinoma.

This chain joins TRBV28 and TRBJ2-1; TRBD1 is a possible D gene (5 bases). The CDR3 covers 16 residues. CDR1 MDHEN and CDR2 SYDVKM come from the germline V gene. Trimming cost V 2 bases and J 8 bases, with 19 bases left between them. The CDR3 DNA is TGTGCCAGCAGTTTAATCTCGCAGGGTAGGGTCGATGAGCAGTTCTTC. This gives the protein CASSLISQGRVDEQFF.

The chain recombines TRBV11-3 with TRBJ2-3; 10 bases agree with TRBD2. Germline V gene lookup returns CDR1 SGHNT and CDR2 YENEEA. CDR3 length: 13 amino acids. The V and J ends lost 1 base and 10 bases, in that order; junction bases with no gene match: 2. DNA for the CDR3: TGTGCCAGCAGCTTAGCCGGGACTAGCGCGCAGTATTTT. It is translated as CASSLAGTSAQYF.

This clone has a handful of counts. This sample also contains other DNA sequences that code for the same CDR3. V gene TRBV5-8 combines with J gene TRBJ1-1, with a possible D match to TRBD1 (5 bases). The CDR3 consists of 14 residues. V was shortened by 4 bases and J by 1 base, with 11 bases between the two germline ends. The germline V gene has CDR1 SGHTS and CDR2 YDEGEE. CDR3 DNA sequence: TGTGCCAGCAGCCGCGGGACGGGGAACACTGAAGCTTTCTTT. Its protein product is CASSRGTGNTEAFF.

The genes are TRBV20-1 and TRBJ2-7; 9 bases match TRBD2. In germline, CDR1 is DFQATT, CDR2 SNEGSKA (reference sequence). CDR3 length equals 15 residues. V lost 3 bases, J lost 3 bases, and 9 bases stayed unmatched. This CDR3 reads CSASLVAGALYEQYF. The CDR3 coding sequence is TGCAGTGCTAGTTTGGTAGCGGGAGCCCTCTACGAGCAGTACTTC.

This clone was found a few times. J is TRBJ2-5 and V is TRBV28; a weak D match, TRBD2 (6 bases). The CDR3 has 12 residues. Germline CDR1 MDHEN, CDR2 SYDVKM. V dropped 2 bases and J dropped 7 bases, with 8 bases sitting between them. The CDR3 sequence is CASSLGTSTQYF. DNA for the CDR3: TGTGCCAGCAGTTTAGGGACTTCGACCCAGTACTTC.

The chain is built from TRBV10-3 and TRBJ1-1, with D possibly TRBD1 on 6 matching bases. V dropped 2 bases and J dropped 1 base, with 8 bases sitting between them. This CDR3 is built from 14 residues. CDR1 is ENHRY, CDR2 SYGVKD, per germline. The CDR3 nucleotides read TGTGCCATCAGTGAGCTACAGGGGAACACTGAAGCTTTCTTT. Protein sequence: CAISELQGNTEAFF.

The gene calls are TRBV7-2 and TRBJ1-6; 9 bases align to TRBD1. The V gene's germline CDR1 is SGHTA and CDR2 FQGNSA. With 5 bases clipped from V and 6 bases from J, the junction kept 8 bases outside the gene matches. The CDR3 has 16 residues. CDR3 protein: CASSQQGAKGNSPLHF. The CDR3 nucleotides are TGTGCCAGCAGCCAACAGGGGGCGAAGGGTAATTCACCCCTCCACTTT.

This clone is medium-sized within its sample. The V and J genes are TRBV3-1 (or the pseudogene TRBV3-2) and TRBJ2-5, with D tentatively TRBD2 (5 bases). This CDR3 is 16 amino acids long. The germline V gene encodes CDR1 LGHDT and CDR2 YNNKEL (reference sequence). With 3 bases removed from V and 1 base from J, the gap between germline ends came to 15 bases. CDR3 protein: CASSHSGRRAQETQYF. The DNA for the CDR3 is TGTGCCAGCAGCCATTCTGGGCGGCGGGCCCAAGAGACCCAGTACTTC.

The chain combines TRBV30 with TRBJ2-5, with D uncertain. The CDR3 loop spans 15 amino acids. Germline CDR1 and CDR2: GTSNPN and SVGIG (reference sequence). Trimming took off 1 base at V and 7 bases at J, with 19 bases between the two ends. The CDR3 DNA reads TGTGCCTGGAGTGCTATTCCAATCCCGGCTGGGACCCAGTACTTC. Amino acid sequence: CAWSAIPIPAGTQYF.

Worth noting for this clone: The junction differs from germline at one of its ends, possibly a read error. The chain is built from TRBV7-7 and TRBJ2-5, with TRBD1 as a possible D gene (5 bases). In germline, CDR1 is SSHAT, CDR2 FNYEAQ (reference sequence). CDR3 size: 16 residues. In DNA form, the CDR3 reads TGTGCTAGCAGCATAGGTCCTCAGGGTATTCAAGAGACCCAGTACTTC. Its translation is CASSIGPQGIQETQYF.

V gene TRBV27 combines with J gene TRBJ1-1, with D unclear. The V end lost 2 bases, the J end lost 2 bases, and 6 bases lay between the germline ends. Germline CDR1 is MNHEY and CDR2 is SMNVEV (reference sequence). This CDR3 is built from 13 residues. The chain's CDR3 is CASSLRENTEAFF. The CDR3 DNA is TGTGCCAGCAGTTTAAGGGAAAACACTGAAGCTTTCTTT.

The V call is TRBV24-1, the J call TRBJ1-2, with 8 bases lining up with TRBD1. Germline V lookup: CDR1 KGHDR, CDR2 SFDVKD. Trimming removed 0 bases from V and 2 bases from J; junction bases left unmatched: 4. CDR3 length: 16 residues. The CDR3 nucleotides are TGTGCCACCAGTGATTTGGGACAGGGAGGGAACTATGGCTACACCTTC. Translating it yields CATSDLGQGGNYGYTF.

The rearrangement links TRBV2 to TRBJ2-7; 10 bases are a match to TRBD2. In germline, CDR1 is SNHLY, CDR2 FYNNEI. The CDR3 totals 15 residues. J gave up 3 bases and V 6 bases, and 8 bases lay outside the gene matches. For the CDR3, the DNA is TGTGCCAGCAGGGATAGCGGGGGGCTTCTCTACGAGCAGTACTTC. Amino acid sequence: CASRDSGGLLYEQYF. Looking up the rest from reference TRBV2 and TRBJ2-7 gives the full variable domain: EPEVTQTPSHQVTQMGQEVILRCVPISNHLYFYWYRQILGQKVEFLVSFYNNEISEKSEIFDDQFSVERPDGSNFTLKIRSTKLEDSAMYFCASRDSGGLLYEQYFGPGTRLTVT.

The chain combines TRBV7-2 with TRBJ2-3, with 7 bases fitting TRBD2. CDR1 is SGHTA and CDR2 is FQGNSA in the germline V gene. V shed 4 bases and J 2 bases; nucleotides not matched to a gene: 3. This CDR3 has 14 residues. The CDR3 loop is CASSSGLVTDTQYF. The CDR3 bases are TGTGCCAGCAGCTCCGGACTAGTCACAGATACGCAGTATTTT.

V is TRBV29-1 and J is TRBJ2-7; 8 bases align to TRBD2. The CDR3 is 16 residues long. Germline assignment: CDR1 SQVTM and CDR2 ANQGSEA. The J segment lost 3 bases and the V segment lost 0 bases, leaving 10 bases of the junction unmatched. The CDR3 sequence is CSVEDRGGRTSYEQYF. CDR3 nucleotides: TGCAGCGTTGAAGATCGGGGGGGAAGGACTAGCTACGAGCAGTACTTC.

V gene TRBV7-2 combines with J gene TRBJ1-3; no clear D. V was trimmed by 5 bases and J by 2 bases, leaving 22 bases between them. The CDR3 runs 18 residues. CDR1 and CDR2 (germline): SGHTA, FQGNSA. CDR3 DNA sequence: TGTGCCAGCAGCCCCAGAGCGCAAAAAGGGTTCCCTGGAAACACCATATATTTT. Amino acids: CASSPRAQKGFPGNTIYF. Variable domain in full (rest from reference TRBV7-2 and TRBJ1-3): GAGVSQSPSNKVTEKGKDVELRCDPISGHTALYWYRQSLGQGLEFLIYFQGNSAPDKSGLPSDRFSAERTGGSVSTLTIQRTQQEDSAVYLCASSPRAQKGFPGNTIYFGEGSWLTVV.

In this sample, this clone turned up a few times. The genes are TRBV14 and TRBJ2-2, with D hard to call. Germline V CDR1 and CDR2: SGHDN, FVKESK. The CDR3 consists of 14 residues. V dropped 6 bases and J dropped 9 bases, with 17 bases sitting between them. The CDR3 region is CASRALSVHRELFF. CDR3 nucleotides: TGTGCCAGCAGGGCCCTCAGCGTTCACCGGGAGCTGTTTTTT.